These T cell receptor beta chains were read from a single sample in a study of CD8+CD57+ T cells in acquired aplastic anemia. MiXCR, applied by TCRdb to the reads, yields one record per CDR3 protein. This table has fewer than 85,000 distinct CDR3 sequences, about three quarters appearing once. Sequencing used sorted CD4+, CD8+, or CD8+CD57+ T cells (not recorded which) from PBMCs. The receptors here all came from a human donor with aplastic anemia. CDR3s include the opening cysteine and the closing phenylalanine or tryptophan. The D gene is left open where the match is weak. Size is stated for part of the rows, as once, few or many counts, or as a class when the clone is expanded.

abundance	d_gene	v_gene	j_gene	CDR3aa	CDR3nt
few	.	TRBV20-1	TRBJ1-5	CSARETGLNQPQHF	TGCAGTGCTAGAGAGACAGGTCTCAATCAGCCCCAGCATTTT
few	.	TRBV7-9	TRBJ2-7	CASSLQGIYEQYF	TGTGCCAGCAGCTTACAGGGTATCTACGAGCAGTACTTC
.	.	TRBV19	TRBJ1-1	CASKGRAPNTEAFF	TGTGCCAGTAAGGGCCGCGCCCCCAACACTGAAGCTTTCTTT
.	TRBD1	TRBV19	TRBJ2-7	CASTGGSYEQYF	TGTGCCAGTACAGGGGGCTCCTACGAGCAGTACTTC
.	.	TRBV19	TRBJ2-7	CASKAFEQYF	TGTGCCAGTAAGGCCTTCGAGCAGTACTTC
.	.	TRBV9	TRBJ2-3	CASSPHGFPSDTQYF	TGTGCCAGCAGCCCCCACGGATTTCCCTCAGATACGCAGTATTTT
.	.	TRBV29-1	TRBJ2-7	CSVEASGQSEQYF	TGCAGCGTTGAAGCCTCAGGGCAAAGCGAGCAGTACTTC
.	.	TRBV9	TRBJ2-1	CASSTAGTSGNEQFF	TGTGCCAGCAGCACAGCCGGGACTTCGGGCAATGAGCAGTTCTTC
.	TRBD1	TRBV7-6	TRBJ2-7	CASSLLGQGASYEQYF	TGTGCCAGCAGCTTACTGGGACAGGGGGCATCCTACGAGCAGTACTTC
few	.	TRBV24-1	TRBJ2-5	CATSEGETQYF	TGTGCCACCAGTGAGGGAGAGACCCAGTACTTC
.	.	TRBV28	TRBJ2-3	CASSSRFGLADTQYF	TGTGCCAGCAGTTCCAGGTTTGGTTTGGCAGATACGCAGTATTTT
.	.	TRBV7-2	TRBJ2-7	CASSFAWNEQYF	TGTGCCAGCAGCTTCGCTTGGAACGAGCAGTACTTC
.	TRBD2	TRBV4-2	TRBJ2-5	CASSQEIRGGETQYF	TGTGCCAGCAGCCAAGAAATCCGCGGGGGGGAGACCCAGTACTTC
.	TRBD2	TRBV5-6	TRBJ2-3	CASSSGREITDTQYF	TGTGCCAGCAGCTCAGGGCGGGAGATCACAGATACGCAGTATTTT
.	TRBD1	TRBV27	TRBJ2-7	CASGHTGDRAYEQYF	TGTGCCAGCGGCCATACAGGGGACAGGGCCTACGAGCAGTACTTC
.	.	TRBV10-2	TRBJ1-5	CASRDKSQPQHF	TGCGCCAGCAGGGACAAATCACAGCCCCAGCATTTT
.	.	TRBV13	TRBJ1-6	CASSSNNSPLHF	TGTGCCAGCAGCTCCAATAATTCACCCCTCCACTTT
few	.	TRBV29-1	TRBJ1-5	CSVATDDNSNQPQHF	TGCAGCGTTGCGACAGACGATAATAGCAATCAGCCCCAGCATTTT
many	.	TRBV24-1	TRBJ2-1	CATSDPYGGRYNEQFF	TGTGCCACCAGTGACCCCTATGGGGGTCGATACAATGAGCAGTTCTTC
.	.	TRBV19	TRBJ2-7	CASSIRHSYEQYF	TGTGCCAGTAGTATCCGACATTCCTACGAGCAGTACTTC
.	TRBD1	TRBV24-1	TRBJ1-1	CATSDTGTDTEAFF	TGTGCCACCAGTGACACCGGGACAGATACTGAAGCTTTCTTT
few	.	TRBV19	TRBJ2-7	CASSMVPGAVHEQYF	TGTGCCAGTAGTATGGTCCCGGGAGCCGTCCACGAGCAGTACTTC
.	.	TRBV20-1	TRBJ2-5	CSVWRRAKQETQYF	TGCAGTGTATGGCGGCGGGCCAAACAAGAGACCCAGTACTTC
.	.	TRBV7-9	TRBJ2-2	CASSPKKETGELFF	TGTGCCAGCAGCCCTAAAAAGGAGACCGGGGAGCTGTTTTTT
many	.	TRBV7-9	TRBJ1-3	CASSSVIAGNTIYF	TGTGCCAGCAGCTCAGTCATCGCTGGAAACACCATATATTTT
.	.	TRBV11-2	TRBJ1-1	CASSFVTDPNTEAFF	TGTGCCAGCAGCTTCGTGACAGACCCGAACACTGAAGCTTTCTTT
.	.	TRBV2	TRBJ2-2	CASSGPEGNTGELFF	TGTGCCAGCAGTGGTCCGGAGGGGAACACCGGGGAGCTGTTTTTT
.	.	TRBV6-4	TRBJ2-2	CASSDGPNTGELFF	TGTGCCAGCAGTGATGGCCCAAACACCGGGGAGCTGTTTTTT
.	.	TRBV14	TRBJ2-7	CASSPQRGFYEQYF	TGTGCCAGCAGCCCTCAGAGGGGGTTCTACGAGCAGTACTTC
few	.	TRBV7-9	TRBJ2-2	CASSIISGDTGELFF	TGTGCCAGCAGCATTATCTCGGGGGACACCGGGGAGCTGTTTTTT
many	.	TRBV19	TRBJ2-7	CASSIDGTLYEQYF	TGTGCCAGTAGTATAGATGGGACTCTCTACGAGCAGTACTTC
.	TRBD1	TRBV6-1	TRBJ1-1	CASSDRTGGIFMNTEAFF	TGTGCCAGCAGCGATCGGACAGGGGGAATTTTCATGAACACTGAAGCTTTCTTT
.	TRBD2	TRBV4-2	TRBJ2-3	CASSQGLAGPTDTQYF	TGTGCCAGCAGCCAAGGACTAGCGGGGCCCACAGATACGCAGTATTTT
few	.	TRBV29-1	TRBJ1-2	CSVGSNYGYTF	TGCAGCGTTGGGAGCAACTATGGCTACACCTTC
.	TRBD1	TRBV11-1	TRBJ2-7	CASSLGSRGHSHEQYF	TGTGCCAGCAGCTTAGGTAGCAGGGGGCACTCCCACGAGCAGTACTTC
.	.	TRBV20-1	TRBJ2-3	CSARVGGGTDTQYF	TGCAGTGCTAGAGTCGGAGGCGGCACAGATACGCAGTATTTT
once	.	TRBV19	TRBJ2-7	CASSQGGSAYEQYF	TGTGCCAGTAGTCAGGGCGGTTCCGCCTACGAGCAGTACTTC